The clone carrying this T cell receptor (beta chain) appeared many times. Antigen: not known. Via MiXCR, TCRdb re-called the reads, giving one row per CDR3 protein. The table records some 920,000 distinct CDR3 sequences, 31% of them present only once. The germline gives CDR1 SGHVS, CDR2 FQNEAQ. CDR3 length equals 16 residues. The junction had 12 bases not matched to a gene; V was cut back by 5 bases and J by 5 bases. These data belong to a study of T cell repertoires in cytomegalovirus infection. Study-level background: Selected CMV epitopes included recently identified HLA-C-restricted ones as well as well-studied HLA-B-restricted ones. General study results and limits: Carriage of CMV together with the relevant HLA was identifiable through cumulative public TCR beta family frequency.

The clonotype was recovered from a human donor in good health (CMV status not recorded). Some clones in this sample may be carry-over from other donors' samples. The specimen was cultured CD8+ T cells from PBMCs, collected from culture after CMV antigen stimulation. The chain couples TRBV7-8 to TRBJ1-5; 7 positions match TRBD1. The CDR3 loop reads CASSPRDTGVYQPQHF. In DNA, the CDR3 is TGTGCCAGCAGCCCCCGGGACACAGGGGTGTATCAGCCCCAGCATTTT.